These 17 T cell receptor beta chains were all obtained from the same sample, sequenced in a study of T cells in women clearing cervical HPV infection. Assay used: immunoSEQ multiplex PCR; TCRdb lists only in-frame clones, some missing. Across fewer than 30,000 clones, the top ten clones capture approximately 6.3% of the sample. Sequencing was carried out using blood buffy coat. These TCRs come from a woman aged 18 to 75 with a cervical HPV16 infection that either progressed to CIN3+ or cleared (not recorded which).

A remark on this clone: Read coverage stops 3 residues before the CDR3 terminus; the germline J gene supplies the remainder. The chain combines TRBV20-1 with TRBJ1-2; 7 bases line up with TRBD1. V was pared by 3 bases and J by 5 bases, with 9 bases of the junction left unmatched. Germline CDR1 reads DFQATT; CDR2 reads SNEGSKA (reference sequence). This CDR3 spans 14 amino acids. The CDR3 sequence is CSARLGQGGYGYTF. The part of the CDR3 DNA that was read is TGCAGTGCTAGGCTGGGGCAGGGGGGTTATGGC.

A remark on this clone: The DNA ends 3 residues before the CDR3 does, and the rest of the CDR3 is filled in from the germline J gene. The chain couples TRBV19 to TRBJ1-2, with a weak D call TRBD1 (5 bases). The length of the CDR3 is 14 residues. The germline V gene has CDR1 LNHDA and CDR2 SQIVND (reference sequence). The part of the CDR3 DNA that was read is TGTGCCAGTAGTCCGGGACTATCCTACAATGAC. Residues: CASSPGLSYND. The whole CDR3 region reads CASSPGLSYNDYTF.

On this clone: The read falls 3 residues short of the CDR3 end, and the missing part is taken from the germline J gene. The chain employs TRBV20-1 and TRBJ2-1, with D possibly being TRBD2 (5 bases). In germline, CDR1 is DFQATT, CDR2 SNEGSKA (reference sequence). V was cut by 4 bases and J by 8 bases, with 12 bases left in between. The CDR3 sequence is 12 residues long. The CDR3 sequence: CSAIRNGDEQFF. The DNA read from the CDR3 is TGCAGTGCTATTAGAAACGGGGATGAG.

Concerning this clone: The CDR3 end lies 3 residues beyond the end of the read and is filled in from the germline J gene. The chain uses TRBV29-1 and TRBJ2-1, with TRBD2 matching over 7 bases. Per the germline V gene, CDR1 is SQVTM and CDR2 is ANQGSEA. This CDR3 has 15 amino acids. V lost 7 bases, J lost 5 bases, and 14 bases stayed unmatched. The covered CDR3 bases are TGCAGCGGGTTGGTGGGGGGGATAGTGAACAATGAG. As protein: CSGLVGGIVNNE. The whole CDR3 is CSGLVGGIVNNEQFF.

About this clone itself: The read stops 3 residues short of the end of the CDR3; the missing end is completed from the germline J gene. This rearrangement joins TRBV10-3 to TRBJ1-5, with 8 bases that match TRBD1. The J segment lost 5 bases and the V segment lost 4 bases, leaving 4 bases of the junction unmatched. In germline, CDR1 is ENHRY, CDR2 SYGVKD. The CDR3 is made up of 14 amino acids. Partial CDR3 DNA: TGTGCCATCAGTGGACAGGGGAGAGATCAGCCC. Its protein is CAISGQGRDQP. The full CDR3 sequence reads CAISGQGRDQPQHF.

Regarding this clone: The observed sequence ends 3 residues before the CDR3 terminus, with the missing tail filled in from the germline J gene. The chain carries TRBV19 and TRBJ2-1; 10 nucleotides match TRBD2. Germline loops: CDR1 LNHDA, CDR2 SQIVND (reference sequence). V dropped 4 bases and J dropped 7; count of bases not matched to a gene: 13. This CDR3 is 17 amino acids long. CDR3 DNA, as far as it was read: TGTGCCAGTAGTAAAACGCCTCTAGCGGGAGCATTGAATGAG. Encoded protein: CASSKTPLAGALNE. The complete CDR3 sequence is CASSKTPLAGALNEQFF.

About this clone: The sequence runs out 3 residues before the end of the CDR3; the remainder is reconstructed from the germline J gene. The genes are TRBV18 and TRBJ2-4; D possibly corresponds to TRBD1 (6 bases). Germline-derived CDR1 and CDR2 are KGHSH and LQKENI. This CDR3 comprises 15 residues. CDR3 amino acids: CASRGGRGSSDGQYF. CDR3 DNA, as far as it was read: TGTGCCAGCCGCGGTGGCAGGGGATCATCGGATGGT. The full variable domain, in which reference TRBV18 and TRBJ2-4 provide the parts outside the CDR3, is NAGVMQNPRHLVRRRGQEARLRCSPMKGHSHVYWYRQLPEEGLKFMVYLQKENIIDESGMPKERFSAEFPKEGPSILRIQQVVRGDSAAYFCASRGGRGSSDGQYFGAGTRLSVL.

For this clone: The read stops 3 residues short of the end of the CDR3; the missing end is completed from the germline J gene. The chain has TRBV2 and TRBJ2-1, with a possible D match to TRBD1 (6 bases). The V gene lost 4 bases and the J gene lost 6 bases, with 13 bases spanning the gap. The germline V gene encodes CDR1 SNHLY and CDR2 FYNNEI. CDR3 length: 14 residues. CDR3 residues: CASSVQGPRNEQFF. Incomplete CDR3 DNA: TGTGCCAGCAGTGTCCAGGGGCCACGCAATGAG.

Remarks on this clone: The observed sequence ends 3 residues before the CDR3 terminus, with the missing tail filled in from the germline J gene. The chain links TRBV29-1 to TRBJ2-1; perhaps TRBD2 as D (6 bases). The germline V gene has CDR1 SQVTM and CDR2 ANQGSEA. The CDR3 extends over 14 amino acids. The ends were cut back, 8 bases at V and 0 bases at J, with 14 bases in the middle. The DNA read from the CDR3 is TGCAGCTACCTCCGGGGGAGCTCCTACAATGAG. This sequence encodes CSYLRGSSYNE. The CDR3 in its entirety is CSYLRGSSYNEQFF.

Worth noting for this clone: The read finishes 3 residues shy of the CDR3 end, and the germline J gene is used to complete it. The chain combines TRBV7-9 with TRBJ1-1; D perhaps matches TRBD1 (5 bases). The V gene's germline CDR1 is SEHNR and CDR2 FQNEAQ (reference sequence). V gave up 2 bases and J gave up 1 base, with 5 bases separating them. The CDR3 length is 13 residues. CDR3 DNA, as far as it was read: TGTGCCAGCAGCTTACAGGGGAACACTGAA. Protein product: CASSLQGNTE. The entire CDR3 protein is CASSLQGNTEAFF.

Comments on this clone: The CDR3 end lies 3 residues beyond the end of the read and is filled in from the germline J gene. The rearrangement joins TRBV20-1 to TRBJ1-1; tentative D call: TRBD1 (5 bases). Trimming shortened V by 6 bases and J by 5 bases, and 13 bases separated the two germline ends. The germline V gene encodes CDR1 DFQATT and CDR2 SNEGSKA (reference sequence). The CDR3 has 12 residues. CDR3 loop: CSAPTGVTEAFF. Partial CDR3 DNA: TGCAGTGCCCCAACGGGGGTGACTGAA.

In the case of this clone: From the germline J gene comes the end of the CDR3, since the read stops 3 residues before it. J is TRBJ2-7 and V is TRBV10-1; 10 bases are a match to TRBD2. Germline V gene lookup returns CDR1 WNHNN and CDR2 SYGVQD (reference sequence). The CDR3 spans 16 residues. V shed 2 bases, J shed 2 bases, and the junction held 6 bases outside the gene matches. The CDR3 bases that were read are TGCGCCAGCAGTGAGAGGGCTAGCGGGAGACCCTACGAG. This gives the protein CASSERASGRPYE. The whole CDR3 is CASSERASGRPYEQYF.

With regard to this clone: The read is 3 residues too short to cover the CDR3 end, so that end is filled in from the germline J gene. The chain uses TRBV5-4 and TRBJ1-1, with 7 nucleotides matching TRBD1. From germline, CDR1 is SGHNT and CDR2 YYREEE (reference sequence). Unmatched junction bases numbered 6, after V lost 4 bases and J lost 0 bases. CDR3 size: 15 residues. CDR3 DNA, as far as it was read: TGTGCCAGCAGCAAGAGACAGGGTATGAACACTGAA. Its translation: CASSKRQGMNTE. The whole CDR3 is CASSKRQGMNTEAFF.

About this clone: The sequence runs out 3 residues before the end of the CDR3; the remainder is reconstructed from the germline J gene. The chain has TRBV14 and TRBJ1-4, with unresolved D. The CDR3 contains 13 residues. Germline-derived CDR1 and CDR2 are SGHDN and FVKESK. Trimming pared 1 base from V and 3 bases from J, leaving 3 bases between. CDR3 in amino acids: CASSQVSNEKLFF. The CDR3 DNA, read in part, is TGTGCCAGCAGCCAAGTCTCTAATGAAAAA.

A word on this clone: Read data end 3 residues before the CDR3 end; the end is taken from the germline J gene. This sequence joins TRBV23-1 and TRBJ2-2; maybe TRBD2 (7 bases). TRBV23-1 is an ORF, with its function uncertain. This CDR3 is built from 18 residues. Partial CDR3 DNA: TGCGCCAGCAGTCATCCGGTGGGGGGGCCTACGCAAAATTCACCG. The encoded protein is CASSHPVGGPTQNSP. The full CDR3 is CASSHPVGGPTQNSPLFF.

On this clone itself: The read ends 3 residues before the CDR3 terminus; that terminus is restored from the germline J gene. V is TRBV20-1 and J is TRBJ2-6; D ambiguous. Trimming took off 3 bases at V and 2 bases at J, with 11 bases between the two ends. The CDR3 consists of 15 residues. Germline assignment: CDR1 DFQATT and CDR2 SNEGSKA (reference sequence). CDR3 region: CSARLTAAGANVLTF. The part of the CDR3 DNA that was read is TGCAGTGCTAGGCTAACAGCTGCTGGGGCCAACGTC.

To note about this clone: The missing CDR3 end, 3 residues past where the read stops, is filled in from the germline J gene. This chain uses TRBV18 with TRBJ1-2; D not certain. The CDR3 runs 17 residues. Germline CDR1 reads KGHSH; CDR2 reads LQKENI. The chain's CDR3 is CASSPASGAVSYNDYTF. The CDR3 bases that were read are TGTGCCAGCTCACCGGCTAGCGGCGCCGTCTCCTACAATGAC.